This T cell receptor beta chain is from a study of cytotoxic CD8 clonotypes in ibrutinib-treated CLL. Overall study context: By median around 74 months, approximately 12 had progressed and 14 stayed remitted; responses had been 2 complete and 25 or so partial. Findings and limits, study-wide: Starting clonality was above that of age-matched healthy donors and tracked circulating CD8+ T-cell counts.

Generated by immunoSEQ multiplex PCR, the TCRdb table keeps only in-frame clones and is missing some. The sample contains 150,000 to 200,000 clones, 88% of which appear only once. Turning to this clone: Its antigen is not known.

The germline CDR1 and CDR2 sequences are MNHNS and SASEGT. There are 14 residues in the CDR3. V was shortened by 6 bases and J by 5 bases, with 15 bases between the two germline ends. The gene calls are TRBV6-1 and TRBJ2-3, with a tentative D call TRBD2 (7 bases). The sequence came from a human donor with chronic lymphocytic leukemia. The starting material was PBMCs, obtained at disease progression, from a patient treated with ibrutinib. The CDR3 is CASSEGGIGDTQYF. The CDR3 coding sequence is TGTGCCAGCAGCGAGGGGGGGATTGGAGATACGCAGTATTTT.